This is a list of T cell receptor beta chains from one sample in a study of CD8 T cells in Susac syndrome. Each CDR3 protein is one row after TCRdb ran MiXCR on the immunoSEQ multiplex PCR reads. The sample lists approximately 65,000 distinct CDR3 sequences, over 85% occurring once. What was sequenced was CD8+ T cells from PBMCs. Source of these receptors: a human donor in good health. Each CDR3 is given with its conserved first and last residue. A D gene is named only where the DNA matches it firmly. Where a row states a size, it is once, few, many or the class of an expanded clone; other rows omit it.

j_gene	d_gene	v_gene	abundance	CDR3aa	CDR3nt
TRBJ2-3	NA	TRBV29-1	once	CSAFRESDTQYF	TGCAGCGCTTTTAGAGAGTCAGATACGCAGTATTTT
TRBJ2-1	TRBD2	TRBV12-3/TRBV12-4	NA	CASRPTSGESVEQFF	TGTGCCAGCAGACCCACTAGCGGGGAATCGGTTGAGCAGTTCTTC
TRBJ2-7	NA	TRBV5-5	NA	CASSLKGRTRDLYEQYF	TGTGCCAGCAGCTTAAAAGGACGGACACGAGATCTCTACGAGCAGTACTTC
TRBJ2-2	NA	TRBV25-1	NA	CASSGVHGEGNTGELFF	TGTGCCAGCAGTGGGGTTCATGGCGAAGGTAACACCGGGGAGCTGTTTTTT
TRBJ2-7	TRBD1	TRBV6-2/TRBV6-3	NA	CASSYSGTDYEQYF	TGTGCCAGCAGTTACTCCGGGACAGACTACGAGCAGTACTTC
TRBJ2-2	NA	TRBV19	NA	CASTYRVSTGELFF	TGTGCCAGTACTTACAGGGTCTCCACCGGGGAGCTGTTTTTT
TRBJ2-5	NA	TRBV11-2	once	CASSSKETQYF	TGTGCCAGCAGCTCAAAAGAGACCCAGTACTTC
TRBJ2-3	TRBD2	TRBV27	NA	CASSLNRGLNTDTQYF	TGTGCCAGCAGTTTAAATCGGGGACTAAACACAGATACGCAGTATTTT
TRBJ2-3	NA	TRBV7-9	NA	CASSVGHRGVTDTQYF	TGTGCCAGCAGCGTGGGACACCGGGGGGTAACAGATACGCAGTATTTT
TRBJ1-4	NA	TRBV29-1	NA	CSVLDFGKLFF	TGCAGCGTTCTTGATTTCGGAAAACTGTTTTTT
TRBJ2-3	NA	TRBV29-1	NA	CSVGLWLKGSDTQYF	TGCAGCGTTGGGTTATGGCTAAAGGGGTCAGATACGCAGTATTTT
TRBJ2-2	NA	TRBV7-9	once	CASTQPDTTGELFF	TGTGCCAGCACTCAACCGGACACCACCGGGGAGCTGTTTTTT
TRBJ2-3	NA	TRBV29-1	NA	CSVEGTTDTQYF	TGCAGCGTTGAAGGGACCACAGATACGCAGTATTTT
TRBJ2-1	NA	TRBV19	few	CASSAGSSYNEQFF	TGTGCCAGTAGTGCAGGGAGCTCCTACAATGAGCAGTTCTTC
TRBJ1-5	NA	TRBV28	NA	CASSSRVDNNQPQHF	TGTGCCAGCAGTTCCAGGGTCGATAACAATCAGCCCCAGCATTTT
TRBJ2-7	NA	TRBV15	NA	CATSSRDLPYEQYF	TGTGCCACCAGCAGCCGGGACTTACCCTACGAGCAGTACTTC
TRBJ1-1	TRBD1	TRBV7-9	once	CASSKTGDTEAFF	TGTGCCAGCAGCAAGACAGGGGACACTGAAGCTTTCTTT
TRBJ2-7	NA	TRBV30	NA	CAWSASSYEQYF	TGTGCCTGGTCCGCATCCTCCTACGAGCAGTACTTC
TRBJ2-1	NA	TRBV12-3/TRBV12-4	NA	CASSLLLPPNEQFF	TGTGCCAGCAGTTTGCTGCTTCCTCCCAATGAGCAGTTCTTC
TRBJ2-7	NA	TRBV4-2	NA	CASSQGVTDSYEQYF	TGTGCCAGCAGCCAAGGAGTGACAGACTCCTACGAGCAGTACTTC
TRBJ2-3	TRBD1	TRBV7-3	NA	CASSKTGDTDTQYF	TGTGCCAGCAGCAAAACAGGGGACACAGATACGCAGTATTTT
TRBJ2-7	TRBD1	TRBV7-2	NA	CASSLEGTGLWYEQYF	TGTGCCAGCAGCTTGGAAGGGACAGGGCTTTGGTACGAGCAGTACTTC
TRBJ1-1	NA	TRBV27	NA	CASSSVGVNTEAFF	TGTGCCAGCAGTAGTGTGGGGGTGAACACTGAAGCTTTCTTT
TRBJ1-4	NA	TRBV5-1	NA	CASSLGPRENEKLFF	TGCGCCAGCAGCTTGGGCCCGCGGGAGAATGAAAAACTGTTTTTT
TRBJ2-1	TRBD2	TRBV4-3	NA	CASSQTFEGLASYNEQFF	TGCGCCAGCAGCCAAACTTTTGAGGGACTAGCGTCTTACAATGAGCAGTTCTTC
TRBJ2-1	NA	TRBV7-2	NA	CASSPSSSYNEQFF	TGTGCCAGCAGCCCTTCGAGCTCCTACAATGAGCAGTTCTTC
TRBJ2-7	TRBD1	TRBV4-3	few	CASSQEPGQAYEQYF	TGCGCCAGCAGCCAAGAGCCGGGACAGGCCTACGAGCAGTACTTC
TRBJ2-1	TRBD1	TRBV2	once	CASRGRGSYNEQFF	TGTGCCAGCAGGGGCAGGGGGTCATACAATGAGCAGTTCTTC
TRBJ2-6	NA	TRBV12-3/TRBV12-4	NA	CASRRGGANVLTF	TGTGCCAGCAGAAGAGGTGGGGCCAACGTCCTGACTTTC
TRBJ2-2	TRBD1	TRBV29-1	NA	CSVRAGGDTGELFF	TGCAGCGTTAGAGCAGGGGGTGACACCGGGGAGCTGTTTTTT
TRBJ2-1	TRBD1	TRBV19	NA	CASSVRQGVGNEQFF	TGTGCCAGTAGTGTCAGACAGGGGGTTGGCAATGAGCAGTTCTTC
TRBJ1-3	NA	TRBV30	NA	CAWSRDISGNTIYF	TGTGCCTGGTCTCGGGACATCTCTGGAAACACCATATATTTT
TRBJ2-2	TRBD2	TRBV13	NA	CASSAMTSGGAHTGELFF	TGTGCCAGCAGCGCCATGACTAGCGGGGGGGCACACACCGGGGAGCTGTTTTTT
TRBJ2-2	TRBD1	TRBV6-5	NA	CASSYSPGTANTGELFF	TGTGCCAGCAGTTACTCCCCCGGGACAGCAAACACCGGGGAGCTGTTTTTT
TRBJ2-1	TRBD1	TRBV28	NA	CASTGTGGLYEQFF	TGTGCCAGCACCGGGACAGGGGGCTTGTATGAGCAGTTCTTC
TRBJ1-5	TRBD1	TRBV19	NA	CASSILYRGLDQPQHF	TGTGCCAGTAGTATACTATACAGGGGGCTCGATCAGCCCCAGCATTTT
TRBJ1-5	NA	TRBV6-2/TRBV6-3	NA	CASSYGASNQPQHF	TGTGCCAGCAGTTACGGGGCGAGCAATCAGCCCCAGCATTTT
TRBJ2-4	TRBD2	TRBV6-1	NA	CASTRRTSGKRVGIQYF	TGTGCCAGCACCCGGAGGACTAGCGGTAAAAGGGTCGGCATTCAGTACTTC
TRBJ1-2	TRBD1	TRBV29-1	NA	CSVLSTGAHTF	TGCAGCGTTTTATCGACAGGGGCTCACACCTTC
TRBJ1-1	TRBD1	TRBV12-3/TRBV12-4	NA	CASSQDRGAEAFF	TGTGCCAGCAGCCAAGACAGGGGCGCTGAAGCTTTCTTT
TRBJ2-3	NA	TRBV27	NA	CASTVSGSTDTQYF	TGTGCCAGCACTGTATCGGGCAGCACAGATACGCAGTATTTT
TRBJ2-1	TRBD1	TRBV4-3	NA	CASSQTGGIRDNEQFF	TGCGCCAGCAGCCAAACAGGGGGAATTCGTGACAATGAGCAGTTCTTC
TRBJ2-2	TRBD2	TRBV6-1	once	CASLTSGGSTGELFF	TGTGCCAGCCTTACTAGCGGGGGGAGCACCGGGGAGCTGTTTTTT
TRBJ1-1	NA	TRBV5-6	NA	CASSLPSQNTEAFF	TGTGCCAGCAGCTTACCCTCCCAGAACACTGAAGCTTTCTTT
TRBJ2-7	NA	TRBV6-1	NA	CASSEAGGTAYEQYF	TGTGCCAGCAGTGAAGCAGGGGGTACGGCCTACGAGCAGTACTTC
TRBJ1-5	NA	TRBV9	NA	CASSEGPYQPQHF	TGTGCCAGCAGCGAGGGACCCTATCAGCCCCAGCATTTT
TRBJ2-7	TRBD2	TRBV18	once	CASSPDGGGPSYEQYF	TGTGCCAGCTCACCTGATGGCGGGGGGCCCTCCTACGAGCAGTACTTC
TRBJ2-4	NA	TRBV3-1	once	CASSQDPPAGAKNIQYF	TGTGCCAGCAGCCAAGATCCGCCCGCGGGAGCCAAAAACATTCAGTACTTC
TRBJ2-1	TRBD2	TRBV4-1	NA	CASSQVPPLAGNNEQFF	TGCGCCAGCAGCCAAGTCCCCCCACTAGCGGGGAACAATGAGCAGTTCTTC
TRBJ1-2	TRBD1	TRBV9	NA	CASSVAPRGQGRVPNYGYTF	TGTGCCAGCAGCGTAGCCCCGCGAGGACAGGGAAGAGTACCTAACTATGGCTACACCTTC
TRBJ2-7	TRBD1	TRBV30	NA	CAWAGGRGSEQYF	TGTGCCTGGGCAGGGGGCAGGGGGTCCGAGCAGTACTTC
TRBJ1-1	TRBD1	TRBV5-1	NA	CASSLSTGGVDTEAFF	TGCGCCAGCAGCTTGAGTACAGGGGGCGTGGACACTGAAGCTTTCTTT
TRBJ2-5	NA	TRBV6-6	NA	CASSYSETQYF	TGTGCCAGCAGTTACAGTGAGACCCAGTACTTC
TRBJ2-2	NA	TRBV30	NA	CAWSTIGELFF	TGTGCCTGGAGTACAATCGGGGAGCTGTTTTTT
TRBJ1-1	TRBD1	TRBV2	NA	CASSLISRGTGIMNTEAFF	TGTGCCAGCAGCCTAATTTCTCGGGGGACAGGGATTATGAACACTGAAGCTTTCTTT
TRBJ1-1	NA	TRBV7-5	NA	CISVSEARQGKRSMDTEAFF	NA
TRBJ2-2	NA	TRBV12-3/TRBV12-4	NA	CASTQRGTDTGELFF	TGTGCCAGCACCCAACGTGGGACGGACACCGGGGAGCTGTTTTTT
TRBJ2-2	NA	TRBV4-3	NA	CASSQIWGGPSGELFF	TGCGCCAGCAGCCAAATATGGGGGGGGCCGTCCGGGGAGCTGTTTTTT
TRBJ1-1	NA	TRBV14	NA	CASSPRWSFDTEAFF	TGTGCCAGCAGCCCAAGGTGGAGCTTTGACACTGAAGCTTTCTTT
TRBJ1-5	NA	TRBV21-1	NA	CASSKGDGNQPQHF	TGTGCCAGCAGCAAAGGTGACGGGAATCAGCCCCAGCATTTT